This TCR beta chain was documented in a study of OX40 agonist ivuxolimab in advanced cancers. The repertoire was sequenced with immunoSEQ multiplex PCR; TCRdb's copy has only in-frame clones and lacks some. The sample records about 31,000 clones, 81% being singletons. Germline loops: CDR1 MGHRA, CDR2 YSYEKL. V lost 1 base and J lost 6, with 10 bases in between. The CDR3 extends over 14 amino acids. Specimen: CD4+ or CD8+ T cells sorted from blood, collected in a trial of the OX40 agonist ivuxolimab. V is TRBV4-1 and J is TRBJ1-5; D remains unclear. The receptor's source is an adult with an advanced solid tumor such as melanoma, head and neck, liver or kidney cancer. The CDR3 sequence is CASSQVAVGQPQHF. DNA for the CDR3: TGCGCCAGCAGCCAAGTAGCGGTGGGTCAGCCCCAGCATTTT.